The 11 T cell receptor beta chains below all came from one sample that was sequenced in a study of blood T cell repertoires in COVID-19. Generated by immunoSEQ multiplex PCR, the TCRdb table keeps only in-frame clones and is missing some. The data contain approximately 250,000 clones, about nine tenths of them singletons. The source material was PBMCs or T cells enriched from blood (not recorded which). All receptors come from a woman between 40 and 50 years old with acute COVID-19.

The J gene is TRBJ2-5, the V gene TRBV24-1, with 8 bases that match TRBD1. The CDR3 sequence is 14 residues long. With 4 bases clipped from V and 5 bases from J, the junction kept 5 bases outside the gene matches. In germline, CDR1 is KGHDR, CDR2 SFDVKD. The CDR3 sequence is CATSDITGGETQYF. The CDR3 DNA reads TGTGCCACCAGTGACATAACAGGGGGGGAGACCCAGTACTTC.

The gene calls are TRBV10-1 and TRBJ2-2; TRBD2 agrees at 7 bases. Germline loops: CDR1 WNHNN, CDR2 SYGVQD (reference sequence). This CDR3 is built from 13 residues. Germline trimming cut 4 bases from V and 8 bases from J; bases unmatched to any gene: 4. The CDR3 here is CASSGISGGELFF. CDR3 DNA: TGCGCCAGCAGTGGGATTAGCGGGGGGGAGCTGTTTTTT.

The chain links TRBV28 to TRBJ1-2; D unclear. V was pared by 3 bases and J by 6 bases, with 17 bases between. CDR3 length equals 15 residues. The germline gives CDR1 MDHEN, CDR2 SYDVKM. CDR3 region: CASSFVTFSVHGYTF. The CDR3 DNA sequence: TGTGCCAGCAGTTTTGTGACATTCTCGGTACATGGCTACACCTTC.

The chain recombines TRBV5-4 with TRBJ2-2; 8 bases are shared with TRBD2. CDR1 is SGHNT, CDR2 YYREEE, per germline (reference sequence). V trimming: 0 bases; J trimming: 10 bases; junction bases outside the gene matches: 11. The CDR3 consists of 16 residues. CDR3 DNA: TGTGCCAGCAGCTTGGCCGTCAGCGGGAGAAGAGAGGAGCTGTTTTTT. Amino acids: CASSLAVSGRREELFF.

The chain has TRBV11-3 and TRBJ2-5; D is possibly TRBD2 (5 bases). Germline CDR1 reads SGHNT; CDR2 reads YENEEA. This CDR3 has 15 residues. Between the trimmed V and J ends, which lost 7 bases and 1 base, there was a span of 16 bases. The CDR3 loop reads CASKPEGGTQETQYF. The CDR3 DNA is TGTGCCAGCAAACCCGAGGGCGGTACCCAAGAGACCCAGTACTTC. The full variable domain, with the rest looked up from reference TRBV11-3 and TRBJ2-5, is EAGVVQSPRYKIIEKKQPVAFWCNPISGHNTLYWYLQNLGQGPELLIRYENEEAVDDSQLPKDRFSAERLKGVDSTLKIQPAELGDSAVYLCASKPEGGTQETQYFGPGTRLLVL.

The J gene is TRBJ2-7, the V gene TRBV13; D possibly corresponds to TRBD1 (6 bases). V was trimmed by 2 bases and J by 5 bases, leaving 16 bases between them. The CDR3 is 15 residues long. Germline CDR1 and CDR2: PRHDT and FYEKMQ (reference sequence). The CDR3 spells CASSLPSARGNEQYF. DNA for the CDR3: TGTGCCAGCAGCTTACCCAGCGCGAGGGGGAACGAGCAGTACTTC.

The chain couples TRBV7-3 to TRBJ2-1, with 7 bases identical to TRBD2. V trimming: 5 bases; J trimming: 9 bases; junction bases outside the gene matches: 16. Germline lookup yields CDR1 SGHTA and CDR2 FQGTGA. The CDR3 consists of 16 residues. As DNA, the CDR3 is TGTGCCAGCAGCGAACAATCCACTAGCGCTGGAGGTGAGCAGTTCTTC. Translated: CASSEQSTSAGGEQFF.

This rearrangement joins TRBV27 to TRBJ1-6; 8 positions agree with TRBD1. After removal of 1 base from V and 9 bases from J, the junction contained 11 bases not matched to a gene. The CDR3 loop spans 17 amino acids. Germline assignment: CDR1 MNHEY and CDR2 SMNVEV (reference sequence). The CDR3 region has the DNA TGTGCCAGCAGTTTATTCTCACGACAGGGGAGTAGTTCACCCCTCCACTTT. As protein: CASSLFSRQGSSSPLHF.

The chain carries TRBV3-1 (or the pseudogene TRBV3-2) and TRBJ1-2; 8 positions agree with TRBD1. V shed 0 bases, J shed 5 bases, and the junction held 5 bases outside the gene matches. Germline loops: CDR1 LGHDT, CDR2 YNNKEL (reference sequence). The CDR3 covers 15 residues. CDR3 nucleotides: TGTGCCAGCAGCCAAGATCTGACAGGGGAGTATGGCTACACCTTC. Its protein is CASSQDLTGEYGYTF.

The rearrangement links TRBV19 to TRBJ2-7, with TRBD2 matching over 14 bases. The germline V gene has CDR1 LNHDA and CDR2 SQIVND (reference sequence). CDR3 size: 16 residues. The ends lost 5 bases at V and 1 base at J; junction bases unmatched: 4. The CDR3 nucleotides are TGTGCCAGTAGTCCCGGACTAGCGGGAGGATCCTACGAGCAGTACTTC. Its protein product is CASSPGLAGGSYEQYF.

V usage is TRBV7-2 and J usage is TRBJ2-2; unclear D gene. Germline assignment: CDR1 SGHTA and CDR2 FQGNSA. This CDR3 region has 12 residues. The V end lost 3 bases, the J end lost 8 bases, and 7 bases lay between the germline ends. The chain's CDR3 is CASSFSSGELFF. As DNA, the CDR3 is TGTGCCAGCAGCTTTAGTTCGGGGGAGCTGTTTTTT.